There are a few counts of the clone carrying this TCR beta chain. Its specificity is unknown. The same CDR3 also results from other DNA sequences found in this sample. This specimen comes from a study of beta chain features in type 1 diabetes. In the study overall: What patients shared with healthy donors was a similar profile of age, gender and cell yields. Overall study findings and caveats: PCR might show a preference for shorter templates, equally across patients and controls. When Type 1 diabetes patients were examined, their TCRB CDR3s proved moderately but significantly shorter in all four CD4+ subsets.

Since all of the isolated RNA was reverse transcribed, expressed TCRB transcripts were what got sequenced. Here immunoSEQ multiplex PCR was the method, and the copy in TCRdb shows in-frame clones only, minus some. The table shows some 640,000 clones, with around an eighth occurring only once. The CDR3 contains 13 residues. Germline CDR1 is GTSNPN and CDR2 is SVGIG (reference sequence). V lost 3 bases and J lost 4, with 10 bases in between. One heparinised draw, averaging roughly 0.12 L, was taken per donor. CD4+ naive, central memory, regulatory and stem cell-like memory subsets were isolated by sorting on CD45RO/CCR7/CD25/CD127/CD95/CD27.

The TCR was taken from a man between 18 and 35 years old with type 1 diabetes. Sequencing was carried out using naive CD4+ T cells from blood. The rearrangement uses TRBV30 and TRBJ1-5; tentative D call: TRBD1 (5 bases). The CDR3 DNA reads TGTGCCTGGAGCCCAGGGAGAAATCAGCCCCAGCATTTT. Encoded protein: CAWSPGRNQPQHF.